One and the same sample provided the 3 T cell receptor beta chains below, sequenced in a study of blood T cell repertoires in COVID-19. Only in-frame clones appear in the TCRdb table, and some are missing; sequencing was by immunoSEQ multiplex PCR. The sample shows about 330,000 clones, around nine tenths of them seen only once. Input material: PBMCs or T cells enriched from blood (not recorded which). Receptors were obtained from a young man who had recovered from COVID-19.

The chain uses TRBV7-9 and TRBJ2-7, with D perhaps matching TRBD1 (6 bases). The CDR3 contains 14 residues. V lost 1 base to trimming and J lost 2 bases, with 9 bases between them. Germline V gene sequence: CDR1 SEHNR, CDR2 FQNEAQ (reference sequence). CDR3 bases: TGTGCCAGCAGCTTAGGGACAGTTGCCTACGAGCAGTACTTC. Residues: CASSLGTVAYEQYF. Combining the CDR3 with reference TRBV7-9 and TRBJ2-7 gives the whole variable domain DTGVSQNPRHKITKRGQNVTFRCDPISEHNRLYWYRQTLGQGPEFLTYFQNEAQLEKSRLLSDRFSAERPKGSFSTLEIQRTEQGDSAMYLCASSLGTVAYEQYFGPGTRLTVT.

This clone was seen a single time. The rearrangement links TRBV11-2 to TRBJ2-2, with TRBD1 identical over 7 bases. The J segment lost 5 bases and the V segment lost 5 bases, leaving 8 bases of the junction unmatched. Looked up from germline, CDR1 is SGHAT and CDR2 is FQNNGV. The CDR3 is made up of 15 amino acids. In DNA form, the CDR3 reads TGTGCCAGCAGCGAAAGGGCAGGGGGAACCGGGGAGCTGTTTTTT. Amino acids: CASSERAGGTGELFF.

The rearrangement uses TRBV29-1 and TRBJ2-7; TRBD2 matches at 8 bases. Germline V gene data show CDR1 as SQVTM and CDR2 as ANQGSEA. The CDR3 spans 13 residues. V trimming: 3 bases; J trimming: 2 bases; junction bases outside the gene matches: 3. The CDR3 DNA follows: TGCAGCGTTGATCCGGGGGGGACCTACGAGCAGTACTTC. Protein product: CSVDPGGTYEQYF.